This T cell receptor beta chain was obtained from a study of Ad26.COV2.S vaccination and SARS-CoV-2 variants. Study results and limitations: Across vaccine and placebo recipients, the breadth of non-spike TCRs was similar.

Germline V lookup: CDR1 MDHEN, CDR2 SYDVKM. With 3 bases removed from V and 4 bases from J, the gap between germline ends came to 9 bases. CDR3 length: 14 residues. Indicated treatment: around 19 received Ad26.COV2.S at low or high dose, single or two shots; 5 received placebo; per-sample allocation not given. The investigators took samples on day 63 after the first vaccine or placebo injection. Produced via immunoSEQ multiplex PCR; TCRdb's table is partial and in-frame only. The sample includes about 400,000 clones, 70% to 90% of them seen just once. A note on this clone: Its antigen is undetermined.

The rearrangement joins TRBV28 to TRBJ1-4; D is possibly TRBD1 (5 bases). The TCR originated in a person between 18 and 65 years old who received the Ad26.COV2.S COVID-19 vaccine or a placebo. The sequenced sample was peripheral blood, obtained in a trial of Ad26.COV2.S vaccine versus placebo. CDR3 nucleotides: TGTGCCAGCAGTTTTAGACAGCTTAATGAAAAACTGTTTTTT. As protein: CASSFRQLNEKLFF.